These 3 T cell receptor beta chains originate from one sample sequenced in a study of CXCR3-negative and CXCR3-positive naive CD8 T cells (dated by TCRdb to between 2017 and 2020). TCRdb records NextSeq 550 as the sequencer. The Human TCR Profiling Kit (MiLaboratory) was used to prepare UMI-labeled 5' RACE TRB cDNA libraries. Based on TCRdb reprocessing of the reads, there is one entry per CDR3 protein sequence, and DNA is missing. This sample's table contains under 150,000 distinct CDR3 sequences. About 0.37% of the sample is held by the ten biggest clonotypes. What the research found in general, with its limitations: Compared with CXCR3-negative naive cells, CXCR3-positive naive cells had TRB CDR3s with higher hydrophobicity (lower Kidera factor 4), lower energy, and higher strength and volume indices.

Their cognate antigens are unknown. Sequencing used naive CXCR3+ CD8+ T cells from blood. Explained via the paper, the cell subset or site label denotes: CD45RO-CCR7+CD27+CD95- naive CD8+ T cells expressing CXCR3 (TNR3+). The receptor set was obtained from a human donor in good health. Some clones in this sample may be carry-over from other donors' samples.

The rearrangement links TRBV5-1 to TRBJ2-7; the TCRdb call, TRBD1, lacks DNA for checking. Germline-derived CDR1 and CDR2 are SGHRS and YFSETQ. The CDR3 has 14 residues. The CDR3 reads CASSLECGAYEQYF. The variable domain in full, with the rest retrieved from reference TRBV5-1 and TRBJ2-7, is KAGVTQTPRYLIKTRGQQVTLSCSPISGHRSVSWYQQTPGQGLQFLFEYFSETQRNKGNFPGRFSGRQFSNSRSEMNVSTLELGDSALYLCASSLECGAYEQYFGPGTRLTVT.

The chain joins TRBV12-3 or TRBV12-4 to TRBJ2-3; TCRdb selects TRBD2, and the lack of DNA leaves this call unchecked. This CDR3 comprises 15 residues. CDR3 protein: CASSHLPTHADTQYF.

The J gene is TRBJ1-5, the V gene TRBV6-5. The germline V gene has CDR1 MNHEY and CDR2 SVGAGI. This CDR3 has 13 residues. CDR3 protein: CASSYSTSQPQHF.